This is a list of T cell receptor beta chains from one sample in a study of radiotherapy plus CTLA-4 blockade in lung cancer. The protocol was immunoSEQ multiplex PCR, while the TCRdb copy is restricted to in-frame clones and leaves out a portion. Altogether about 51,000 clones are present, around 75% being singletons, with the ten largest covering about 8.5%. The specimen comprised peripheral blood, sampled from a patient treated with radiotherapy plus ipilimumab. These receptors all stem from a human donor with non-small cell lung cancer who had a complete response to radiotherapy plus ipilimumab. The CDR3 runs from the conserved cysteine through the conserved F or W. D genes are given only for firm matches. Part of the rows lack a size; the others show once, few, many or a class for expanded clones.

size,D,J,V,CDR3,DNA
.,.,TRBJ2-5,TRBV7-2,CASSFRTDPETQYF,TGTGCCAGCAGCTTCCGGACAGATCCAGAGACCCAGTACTTC
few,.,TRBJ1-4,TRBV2,CASSARLAANEKLFF,TGTGCCAGCAGTGCCCGGCTCGCGGCTAATGAAAAACTGTTTTTT
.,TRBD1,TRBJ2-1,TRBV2,CASSATGKNYNEQFF,TGTGCCAGCAGTGCGACAGGGAAAAATTACAATGAGCAGTTCTTC
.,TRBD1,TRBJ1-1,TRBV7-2,CASSLQGATTEAFF,TGTGCCAGCAGCTTACAGGGGGCAACCACTGAAGCTTTCTTT
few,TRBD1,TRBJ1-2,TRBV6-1,CASRPGQGAPGYTF,TGTGCCAGCAGACCGGGACAGGGGGCCCCGGGCTACACCTTC
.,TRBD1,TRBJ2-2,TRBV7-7,CASSLRGQGSSTGELFF,TGTGCTAGCAGCTTAAGGGGACAGGGATCGAGCACCGGGGAGCTGTTTTTT
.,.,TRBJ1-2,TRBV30,CAWSSWGVAYGYTF,TGTGCCTGGAGTTCTTGGGGGGTGGCCTATGGCTACACCTTC
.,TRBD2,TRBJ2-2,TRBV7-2,CASSLRLAGGGGELFF,TGTGCCAGCAGCTTACGATTAGCGGGAGGGGGCGGGGAGCTGTTTTTT
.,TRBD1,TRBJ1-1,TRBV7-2,CASSRQGQGEAFF,TGTGCCAGCAGCCGGCAGGGACAGGGTGAAGCTTTCTTT
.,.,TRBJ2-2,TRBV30,CAWREPRQGGELFF,TGTGCCTGGAGAGAGCCACGGCAGGGCGGGGAGCTGTTTTTT
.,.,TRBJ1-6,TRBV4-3,CASSRQQGVNSPLHF,TGCGCCAGCAGCCGTCAACAGGGTGTCAATTCACCCCTCCACTTT
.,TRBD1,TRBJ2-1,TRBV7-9,CASSLGRQGNGEQFF,TGTGCCAGCAGCTTAGGGCGACAGGGAAATGGTGAGCAGTTCTTC
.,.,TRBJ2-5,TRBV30,CAWSGGRQETQYF,TGTGCCTGGAGCGGCGGCAGACAAGAGACCCAGTACTTC
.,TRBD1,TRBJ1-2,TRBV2,CASSVLSDRGQGYTF,TGTGCCAGCAGTGTGCTCTCGGACAGGGGGCAAGGCTACACCTTC
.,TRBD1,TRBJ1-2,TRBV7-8,CASQGGTGPPGYTF,TGTGCCAGCCAGGGGGGGACAGGGCCCCCGGGCTACACCTTC
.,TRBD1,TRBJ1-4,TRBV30,CAWSTYRDSTNEKLFF,TGTGCCTGGAGTACATACCGGGACAGCACTAATGAAAAACTGTTTTTT
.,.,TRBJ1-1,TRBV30,CAWSVWLNTEAFF,TGTGCCTGGAGTGTTTGGCTGAACACTGAAGCTTTCTTT
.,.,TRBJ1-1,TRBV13,CASSLRLTVNTEAFF,TGTGCCAGCAGCTTAAGGTTGACAGTGAACACTGAAGCTTTCTTT
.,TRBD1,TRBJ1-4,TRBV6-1,CASSGGQGEKLFF,TGTGCCAGCAGTGGGGGACAGGGGGAAAAACTGTTTTTT
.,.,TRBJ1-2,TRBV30,CAWTTNRGAYGYTF,TGTGCCTGGACTACCAATCGGGGGGCCTATGGCTACACCTTC
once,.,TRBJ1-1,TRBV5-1,CASREGEGEAFF,TGCGCCAGCAGAGAAGGGGAGGGTGAAGCTTTCTTT
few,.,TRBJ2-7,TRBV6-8,CASSYTPLTALTYEQYF,TGTGCCAGCAGTTACACCCCGTTGACAGCCCTAACCTACGAGCAGTACTTC
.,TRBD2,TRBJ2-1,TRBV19,CASTPRGLAGYNEQFF,TGTGCCAGTACCCCCAGGGGACTAGCGGGATACAATGAGCAGTTCTTC
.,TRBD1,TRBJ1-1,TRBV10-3,CAISEATGNPLNTEAFF,TGTGCCATCAGCGAAGCGACAGGGAACCCCTTGAACACTGAAGCTTTCTTT
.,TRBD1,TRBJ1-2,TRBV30,CAWSRDRPYGYTF,TGTGCCTGGAGTCGGGACAGGCCTTATGGCTACACCTTC
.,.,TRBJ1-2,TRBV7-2,CASSLVRVGGNYGYTF,TGTGCCAGCAGCTTAGTTCGGGTAGGGGGTAACTATGGCTACACCTTC
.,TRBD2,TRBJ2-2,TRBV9,CASSVTTSGRYGGELFF,TGTGCCAGCAGCGTTACTACTAGCGGGAGATATGGCGGGGAGCTGTTTTTT
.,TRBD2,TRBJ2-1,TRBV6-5,CASRGLAPEQFF,TGTGCCAGCAGAGGACTAGCACCTGAGCAGTTCTTC
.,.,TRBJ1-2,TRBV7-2,CASSLESGFYGYTF,TGTGCCAGCAGCTTAGAGTCAGGGTTCTATGGCTACACCTTC
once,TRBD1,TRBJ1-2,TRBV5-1,CASSLTGGLNYGYTF,TGCGCCAGCAGCCTAACAGGGGGCCTTAACTATGGCTACACCTTC
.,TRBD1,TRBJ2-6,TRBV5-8,CASRSGQSGANVLTF,TGTGCCAGCAGATCGGGACAGTCTGGGGCCAACGTCCTGACTTTC
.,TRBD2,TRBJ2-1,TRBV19,CASSPGTRRRNEQFF,TGTGCCAGTTCCCCGGGGACTAGAAGACGCAATGAGCAGTTCTTC
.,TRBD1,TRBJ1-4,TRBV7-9,CASSVTLDREKLFF,TGTGCCAGCAGCGTAACTTTGGACAGGGAAAAACTGTTTTTT
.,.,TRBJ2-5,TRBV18,CASSPLLGGAGETQYF,TGTGCCAGCTCACCCCTTCTGGGGGGAGCTGGAGAGACCCAGTACTTC
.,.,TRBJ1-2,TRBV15,CATSRGGQNYGYTF,TGTGCCACCAGCAGAGGAGGGCAGAACTATGGCTACACCTTC
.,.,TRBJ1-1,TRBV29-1,CSVAAGYTEAFF,TGCAGCGTTGCAGCCGGGTACACTGAAGCTTTCTTT
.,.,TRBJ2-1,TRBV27,CASSSPRAKLTNEQFF,TGTGCCAGCAGTTCCCCCAGAGCGAAGCTGACCAATGAGCAGTTCTTC
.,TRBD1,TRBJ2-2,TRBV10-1,CASSESGTGRTGELFF,TGCGCCAGCAGTGAAAGTGGGACAGGTCGAACCGGGGAGCTGTTTTTT
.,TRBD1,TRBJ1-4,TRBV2,CASTPDRGNEKLFF,TGTGCCAGCACCCCGGACAGGGGTAATGAAAAACTGTTTTTT
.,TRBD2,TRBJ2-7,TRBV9,CASSVSGADSYEQYF,TGTGCCAGCAGCGTAAGCGGGGCCGACTCCTACGAGCAGTACTTC
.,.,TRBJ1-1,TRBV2,CASSLTGNTEAFF,TGTGCCAGCAGTCTGACAGGAAACACTGAAGCTTTCTTT
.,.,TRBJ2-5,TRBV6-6,CASSLGQLQETQYF,TGTGCCAGCAGCCTGGGGCAGCTTCAAGAGACCCAGTACTTC
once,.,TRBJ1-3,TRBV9,CASSVVGQGNGNTIYF,TGTGCCAGCAGCGTAGTTGGCCAGGGGAATGGAAACACCATATATTTT
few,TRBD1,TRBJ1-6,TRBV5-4,CASSFGTGNSPLHF,TGTGCCAGCAGCTTTGGGACAGGGAATTCACCCCTCCACTTT
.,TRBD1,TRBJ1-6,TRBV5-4,CASSRGFGQGATNSPLHF,TGTGCCAGCAGCAGGGGCTTTGGACAGGGAGCGACGAATTCACCCCTCCACTTT